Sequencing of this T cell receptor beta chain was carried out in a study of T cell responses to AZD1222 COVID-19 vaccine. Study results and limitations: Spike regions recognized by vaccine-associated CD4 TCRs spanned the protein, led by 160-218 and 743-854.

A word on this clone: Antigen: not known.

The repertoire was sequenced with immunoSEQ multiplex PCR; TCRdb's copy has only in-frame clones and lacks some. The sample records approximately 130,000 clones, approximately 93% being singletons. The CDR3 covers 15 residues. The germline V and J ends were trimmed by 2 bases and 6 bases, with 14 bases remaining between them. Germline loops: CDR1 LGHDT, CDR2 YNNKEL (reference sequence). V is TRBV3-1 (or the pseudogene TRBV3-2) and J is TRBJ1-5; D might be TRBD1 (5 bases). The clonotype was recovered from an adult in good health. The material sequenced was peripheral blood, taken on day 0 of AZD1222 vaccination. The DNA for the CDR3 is TGTGCCAGCAGCCAATCCCGGAGGGGCAGTCAGCCCCAGCATTTT. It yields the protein CASSQSRRGSQPQHF.